Presented here are 9 T cell receptor beta chains from one specimen sequenced in a study of cytomegalovirus exposure and HLA in healthy donors. Vbeta (60) and Jbeta (13) primers were used in the PCR. Clones were sequenced by immunoSEQ multiplex PCR, and TCRdb holds only the in-frame ones, with some missing. The sample contains fewer than 250,000 clones, approximately 81% of which appear only once. The sample comprised PBMCs. The receptors come from a human donor in good health.

The chain couples TRBV6-5 to TRBJ1-2; no clear D gene. The CDR3 loop spans 13 amino acids. Germline V lookup: CDR1 MNHEY, CDR2 SVGAGI. The V end lost 11 bases, the J end lost 4 bases, and 17 bases lay between the germline ends. CDR3 protein: CAASPTGIYGYTF. In nucleotides, the CDR3 is TGTGCCGCTTCCCCCACGGGAATCTATGGCTACACCTTC.

The chain has TRBV5-3 and TRBJ1-4; D might be TRBD1 (5 bases). TRBV5-3 is sorted into the ORF group, with uncertain function. The V and J ends lost 4 bases and 4 bases respectively, with 14 bases between them. The CDR3 totals 15 residues. CDR3 sequence: CARSLRADDNEKLFF. As DNA, the CDR3 is TGTGCCAGAAGCCTCAGGGCCGACGATAATGAAAAACTGTTTTTT.

The chain employs TRBV7-2 and TRBJ1-2; weak D call: TRBD1 (6 bases). The germline V gene encodes CDR1 SGHTA and CDR2 FQGNSA. The ends were cut back, 0 bases at V and 3 bases at J, with 14 bases in the middle. The CDR3 is made up of 16 amino acids. The CDR3 DNA follows: TGTGCCAGCAGCTTAGCTGGGGGCTTTTGGGACTATGGCTACACCTTC. Amino acids: CASSLAGGFWDYGYTF. The full variable domain, with the rest looked up from reference TRBV7-2 and TRBJ1-2, is GAGVSQSPSNKVTEKGKDVELRCDPISGHTALYWYRQSLGQGLEFLIYFQGNSAPDKSGLPSDRFSAERTGGSVSTLTIQRTQQEDSAVYLCASSLAGGFWDYGYTFGSGTRLTVV.

The J gene is TRBJ2-7, the V gene TRBV18; TRBD1 matches at 8 bases. This CDR3 has 14 amino acids. Germline V gene lookup returns CDR1 KGHSH and CDR2 LQKENI. The ends lost 4 bases at V and 2 bases at J; junction bases unmatched: 4. The CDR3 DNA reads TGTGCCAGCTCACTACAGGGGGGAGCCTACGAGCAGTACTTC. Translated, it gives CASSLQGGAYEQYF.

This clone was detected once. J is TRBJ2-7 and V is TRBV5-4; D possibly corresponds to TRBD1 (6 bases). Germline loops: CDR1 SGHNT, CDR2 YYREEE (reference sequence). V lost 2 bases and J 4 bases, leaving 13 bases between the germline ends. The CDR3 covers 14 residues. The chain's CDR3 is CASSFLDSEYEQYF. The CDR3 coding sequence is TGTGCCAGCAGCTTCTTGGACAGCGAGTACGAGCAGTACTTC.

The rearrangement joins TRBV5-4 to TRBJ2-7, with TRBD1 as a possible D gene (5 bases). This CDR3 spans 14 amino acids. Per germline, CDR1 SGHNT and CDR2 YYREEE (reference sequence). The V and J ends lost 5 bases and 2 bases respectively, with 14 bases between them. Here the CDR3 DNA reads TGTGCCAGCAGACGCGAGACAGATACCTACGAGCAGTACTTC. Its protein is CASRRETDTYEQYF.

This sequence joins TRBV9 and TRBJ1-2, with D possibly being TRBD1 (5 bases). CDR1 and CDR2 (germline): SGDLS, YYNGEE. Trimming took 0 bases from V and 4 from J, leaving 13 bases between them. The length of the CDR3 is 15 residues. CDR3: CASSVELGQAYGYTF. The CDR3 coding sequence is TGTGCCAGCAGCGTAGAACTGGGGCAGGCCTATGGCTACACCTTC.

This clone was seen a single time. V is TRBV7-2 and J is TRBJ2-1, with D unresolved. Germline V CDR1 and CDR2: SGHTA, FQGNSA. The V end was cut by 4 bases, the J end by 5 bases, with 6 bases between. This CDR3 is 12 amino acids long. The CDR3 DNA follows: TGTGCCAGCAGCTCATTCCACAATGAGCAGTTCTTC. This translates into CASSSFHNEQFF. The variable domain in full, with the rest retrieved from reference TRBV7-2 and TRBJ2-1, is GAGVSQSPSNKVTEKGKDVELRCDPISGHTALYWYRQSLGQGLEFLIYFQGNSAPDKSGLPSDRFSAERTGGSVSTLTIQRTQQEDSAVYLCASSSFHNEQFFGPGTRLTVL.

V usage is TRBV21-1 and J usage is TRBJ2-1; TRBD2, the table's D call, lacks a check against the DNA. TRBV21-1 is annotated as a pseudogene. This CDR3 contains 18 residues. The CDR3 DNA is TGTGCCAGCAGCAAAGAAAGGTCTAGCGGGAGTCCCTGCCATGAGCAGTTCTTC. Translating it yields CASSKERSSGSPCHEQFF.